The next 10 T cell receptor beta chains were all read from a single sample in a study of cytomegalovirus exposure and HLA in healthy donors. The study ran its PCR with 60 Vbeta and 13 Jbeta primers. Assay: immunoSEQ multiplex PCR; the TCRdb copy retains only in-frame clones and omits some. The sample holds around 100,000 clones. Sequenced input: PBMCs. The source is a man between 45 and 60 years old in good health and CMV-seronegative.

The rearrangement uses TRBV7-9 and TRBJ1-2, with TRBD1 matching 9 bases. This CDR3 has 14 residues. V gave up 5 bases and J gave up 3 bases; unmatched junction bases: 4. Germline CDR1 reads SEHNR; CDR2 reads FQNEAQ (reference sequence). The CDR3 DNA follows: TGTGCCAGCAGCCCGACAGGGGGGCACTATGGCTACACCTTC. Translating it yields CASSPTGGHYGYTF.

The V gene is TRBV19, the J gene TRBJ1-1; no clear D gene. V was shortened by 7 bases and J by 5 bases, with 11 bases between the two germline ends. The CDR3 consists of 12 residues. The germline gives CDR1 LNHDA, CDR2 SQIVND (reference sequence). The CDR3 coding sequence is TGTGCCAGTAATGGAGGGTCGACTGAAGCTTTCTTT. It specifies CASNGGSTEAFF.

This chain connects TRBV2 to TRBJ2-7; no clear D. Trimming stripped 0 bases from V and 3 bases from J, with 12 bases between. The germline CDR1 and CDR2 sequences are SNHLY and FYNNEI. CDR3 size: 15 residues. The CDR3 sequence: CASSEARTAYYEQYF. Written as DNA, the CDR3 is TGTGCCAGCAGTGAAGCTAGAACTGCATACTACGAGCAGTACTTC. Filled out from reference TRBV2 and TRBJ2-7, the complete variable domain reads EPEVTQTPSHQVTQMGQEVILRCVPISNHLYFYWYRQILGQKVEFLVSFYNNEISEKSEIFDDQFSVERPDGSNFTLKIRSTKLEDSAMYFCASSEARTAYYEQYFGPGTRLTVT.

This sequence joins TRBV5-6 and TRBJ1-1; 12 nucleotides line up with TRBD1. Trimming at V came to 3 bases and at J to 0 bases, leaving 3 bases not matched to a gene. This CDR3 spans 16 amino acids. Germline assignment: CDR1 SGHDT and CDR2 YYEEEE. The CDR3 reads CASSSGTGGLNTEAFF. CDR3 coding DNA: TGTGCCAGCAGCTCCGGGACAGGGGGCTTGAACACTGAAGCTTTCTTT.

The chain is built from TRBV15 and TRBJ1-5; D may be TRBD1 (5 bases). The V and J ends lost 3 bases and 2 bases respectively, with 11 bases between them. The CDR3 totals 15 residues. Per the germline V gene, CDR1 is LNHNV and CDR2 is YYDKDF (reference sequence). The CDR3 sequence: CATSRRRVGNQPQHF. The CDR3 bases are TGTGCCACCAGCAGGCGCAGGGTCGGCAATCAGCCCCAGCATTTT.

The chain couples TRBV9 to TRBJ2-2; 7 bases agree with TRBD1. The J segment lost 5 bases and the V segment lost 1 base, leaving 5 bases of the junction unmatched. The CDR3 extends over 15 amino acids. Germline V gene sequence: CDR1 SGDLS, CDR2 YYNGEE. The CDR3 loop reads CASSVRKGATGELFF. The CDR3 region has the DNA TGTGCCAGCAGCGTAAGGAAGGGGGCAACCGGGGAGCTGTTTTTT. The whole variable domain, remainder taken from reference TRBV9 and TRBJ2-2, is DSGVTQTPKHLITATGQRVTLRCSPRSGDLSVYWYQQSLDQGLQFLIQYYNGEERAKGNILERFSAQQFPDLHSELNLSSLELGDSALYFCASSVRKGATGELFFGEGSRLTVL.

The rearrangement links TRBV4-3 to TRBJ2-7; 13 nucleotides match TRBD2. V was pared by 4 bases and J by 4 bases, with 4 bases of the junction left unmatched. Looked up from germline, CDR1 is LGHNA and CDR2 is YSLEER. CDR3 size: 15 residues. CDR3 nucleotide sequence: TGCGCCAGCAGCCTACTAGCGGGAGGGAGTTACGAGCAGTACTTC. Its translation is CASSLLAGGSYEQYF.

The rearrangement uses TRBV2 and TRBJ2-3, with a tentative D call TRBD1 (6 bases). V was cut by 6 bases and J by 1 base, with 11 bases left in between. The CDR3 consists of 14 residues. Germline values: CDR1 SNHLY, CDR2 FYNNEI. CDR3 in DNA: TGTGCCAGCAGGCCGGGACACCGCACAGATACGCAGTATTTT. This sequence encodes CASRPGHRTDTQYF.

The gene calls are TRBV9 and TRBJ1-4, with D maybe TRBD1 (6 bases). The CDR3 has 15 residues. Germline-derived CDR1 and CDR2 are SGDLS and YYNGEE. V lost 4 bases, J lost 8 bases, and 18 bases lay in between. CDR3: CASSSSDWGQEKLFF. CDR3 DNA: TGTGCCAGCAGCTCTAGTGACTGGGGGCAAGAAAAACTGTTTTTT.

The V call is TRBV29-1, the J call TRBJ2-5, with D unclear. Germline V gene lookup returns CDR1 SQVTM and CDR2 ANQGSEA. This CDR3 contains 11 residues. V was clipped by 6 bases and J by 5 bases, with 10 bases between them. This CDR3 is CSVQVVETQYF. The CDR3 DNA sequence: TGCAGCGTGCAGGTGGTGGAGACCCAGTACTTC.